This T cell receptor (beta chain) was observed in a study of T cell repertoires in cytomegalovirus infection. Via MiXCR, TCRdb re-called the reads, giving one row per CDR3 protein. The sample lists 550,000 to 700,000 distinct CDR3 sequences; almost 40% were seen once. About this clonotype: Its antigen remains unidentified.

The length of the CDR3 is 16 residues. CDR1 MNHNS and CDR2 SASEGT come from the germline V gene. Trimming shortened V by 6 bases and J by 3 bases, and 19 bases separated the two germline ends. Material: cultured PBMCs, obtained from culture after CMV antigen stimulation. This chain connects TRBV6-1 to TRBJ2-3; D uncertain. The TCR was taken from a human donor in good health (CMV status not recorded). Some clones in this sample may be carry-over from other donors' samples. CDR3 region: CASRDRRRLATDTQYF. The DNA for the CDR3 is TGTGCCAGCAGAGATAGACGCAGGTTGGCTACAGATACGCAGTATTTT.